A selection of T cell receptor beta chains follows, all from one sample in a study of blood T cell repertoires in COVID-19. Method: immunoSEQ multiplex PCR; TCRdb's copy keeps in-frame clones and lacks some. The sample consists of just over 250,000 clones, roughly 86% of them appearing once. The sequencing sample was made of peripheral blood. All receptors derive from a man aged 35 to 55 who had recovered from COVID-19. CDR3s include the opening cysteine and the closing phenylalanine or tryptophan. The D gene is left open where the match is weak. The size field is filled for only some rows; it gives once, few, many or a size class.

V gene: TRBV3-1/TRBV3-2
clone size: -
J gene: TRBJ1-1
D gene: -
CDR3 protein: CASSLLGAKNTEAFF
CDR3 DNA: TGTGCCAGCAGCCTCCTTGGAGCAAAGAACACTGAAGCTTTCTTT

V gene: TRBV7-9
clone size: -
J gene: TRBJ1-2
D gene: -
CDR3 protein: CASSLYGGYTF
CDR3 DNA: TGTGCCAGCAGCTTATACGGGGGCTACACCTTC

V gene: TRBV6-6
clone size: -
J gene: TRBJ1-5
D gene: TRBD1
CDR3 protein: CASSRRTGPELLNQPQHF
CDR3 DNA: TGTGCCAGCAGCCGACGGACAGGGCCCGAACTATTAAATCAGCCCCAGCATTTT

V gene: TRBV5-1
clone size: -
J gene: TRBJ1-5
D gene: TRBD1
CDR3 protein: CASSTGGGYQPQHF
CDR3 DNA: TGCGCCAGCAGCACAGGGGGCGGGTATCAGCCCCAGCATTTT

V gene: TRBV6-2/TRBV6-3
clone size: -
J gene: TRBJ2-2
D gene: TRBD1
CDR3 protein: CASSSPRTGRTGELFF
CDR3 DNA: TGTGCCAGCAGTTCTCCACGGACAGGCCGCACCGGGGAGCTGTTTTTT

V gene: TRBV6-5
clone size: -
J gene: TRBJ2-7
D gene: -
CDR3 protein: CASSQQGSHEQYF
CDR3 DNA: TGTGCCAGCAGTCAACAGGGATCCCACGAGCAGTACTTC

V gene: TRBV27
clone size: -
J gene: TRBJ2-7
D gene: TRBD1
CDR3 protein: CASSLSARGQARFREQYF
CDR3 DNA: TGTGCCAGCAGTCTCTCAGCTCGGGGACAGGCCAGGTTCCGCGAGCAGTACTTC

V gene: TRBV2
clone size: -
J gene: TRBJ2-5
D gene: TRBD1
CDR3 protein: CANSGGTEETQYF
CDR3 DNA: TGTGCCAACTCAGGGGGCACGGAGGAGACCCAGTACTTC

V gene: TRBV6-5
clone size: -
J gene: TRBJ2-1
D gene: -
CDR3 protein: CASRDSRVNEFF
CDR3 DNA: TGTGCCAGCAGGGACAGCCGAGTTAATGAGTTCTTC

V gene: TRBV5-1
clone size: -
J gene: TRBJ2-7
D gene: -
CDR3 protein: CASSAGPEPYEQYF
CDR3 DNA: TGCGCCAGCAGCGCGGGACCGGAGCCCTACGAGCAGTACTTC

V gene: TRBV5-4
clone size: -
J gene: TRBJ1-2
D gene: -
CDR3 protein: CASTGTGRTFGYTF
CDR3 DNA: TGTGCCAGCACCGGAACCGGGAGGACCTTTGGCTACACCTTC

V gene: TRBV5-6
clone size: -
J gene: TRBJ2-5
D gene: TRBD2
CDR3 protein: CASSAGDETQYF
CDR3 DNA: TGTGCCAGCAGCGCGGGGGATGAGACCCAGTACTTC

V gene: TRBV7-8
clone size: -
J gene: TRBJ2-7
D gene: -
CDR3 protein: CASSFLAGQRRDYEQYF
CDR3 DNA: TGTGCCAGCAGCTTTCTGGCGGGACAGAGACGCGACTACGAGCAGTACTTC

V gene: TRBV25-1
clone size: -
J gene: TRBJ1-1
D gene: TRBD1
CDR3 protein: CASSDTGGWCTEAFF
CDR3 DNA: TGTGCCAGCAGTGACACAGGGGGCTGGTGCACTGAAGCTTTCTTT

V gene: TRBV5-4
clone size: -
J gene: TRBJ1-4
D gene: -
CDR3 protein: CASSRVERQEKLFF
CDR3 DNA: TGTGCCAGCAGCCGAGTCGAGAGGCAAGAAAAACTGTTTTTT

V gene: TRBV18
clone size: -
J gene: TRBJ2-2
D gene: -
CDR3 protein: CASSYRATGELFF
CDR3 DNA: TGTGCCAGCTCATACAGGGCTACCGGGGAGCTGTTTTTT

V gene: TRBV11-3
clone size: -
J gene: TRBJ2-1
D gene: TRBD2
CDR3 protein: CASSLESSGGGEQFF
CDR3 DNA: TGTGCCAGCAGCTTAGAATCTAGCGGGGGAGGGGAGCAGTTCTTC

V gene: TRBV7-8
clone size: -
J gene: TRBJ2-2
D gene: -
CDR3 protein: CASSLRGPNTGELFF
CDR3 DNA: TGTGCCAGCAGCTTAAGAGGTCCGAACACCGGGGAGCTGTTTTTT

V gene: TRBV6-2/TRBV6-3
clone size: -
J gene: TRBJ2-1
D gene: TRBD2
CDR3 protein: CASSYGGGGYNEQFF
CDR3 DNA: TGTGCCAGCAGTTACGGTGGCGGGGGGTACAATGAGCAGTTCTTC

V gene: TRBV5-1
clone size: -
J gene: TRBJ2-5
D gene: TRBD2
CDR3 protein: CASSPARMSSGQETQYF
CDR3 DNA: TGCGCCAGCAGCCCGGCCCGGATGTCTAGCGGGCAAGAGACCCAGTACTTC

V gene: TRBV12-3/TRBV12-4
clone size: few
J gene: TRBJ1-3
D gene: -
CDR3 protein: CASSLQNTIYF
CDR3 DNA: TGTGCCAGCAGTTTACAGAACACCATATATTTT

V gene: TRBV11-2
clone size: -
J gene: TRBJ2-1
D gene: TRBD2
CDR3 protein: CASSVPGGGGRNEQFF
CDR3 DNA: TGTGCCAGCAGCGTCCCCGGCGGGGGGGGGAGGAATGAGCAGTTCTTC

V gene: TRBV2
clone size: -
J gene: TRBJ2-5
D gene: -
CDR3 protein: CASSEQGRETQYF
CDR3 DNA: TGTGCCAGCAGTGAACAGGGTCGGGAGACCCAGTACTTC

V gene: TRBV27
clone size: -
J gene: TRBJ1-6
D gene: TRBD1
CDR3 protein: CASSPDRAESPLHF
CDR3 DNA: TGTGCCAGCAGTCCGGACAGGGCCGAATCACCCCTCCACTTT

V gene: TRBV18
clone size: -
J gene: TRBJ1-1
D gene: -
CDR3 protein: CASSPVPPGLMNTEAFF
CDR3 DNA: TGTGCCAGCTCACCAGTCCCTCCAGGGCTCATGAACACTGAAGCTTTCTTT

V gene: TRBV7-8
clone size: -
J gene: TRBJ1-1
D gene: TRBD1
CDR3 protein: CASSSEGTGYLNTEAFF
CDR3 DNA: TGTGCCAGCAGCTCCGAAGGGACAGGGTATCTGAACACTGAAGCTTTCTTT

V gene: TRBV6-6
clone size: -
J gene: TRBJ2-7
D gene: TRBD2
CDR3 protein: CASTGLAGDSSYEQYF
CDR3 DNA: TGTGCCAGCACTGGACTAGCGGGGGACAGCTCCTACGAGCAGTACTTC

V gene: TRBV3-1/TRBV3-2
clone size: -
J gene: TRBJ2-7
D gene: -
CDR3 protein: CASSQVPAYEQYF
CDR3 DNA: TGTGCCAGCAGCCAAGTCCCCGCCTACGAGCAGTACTTC